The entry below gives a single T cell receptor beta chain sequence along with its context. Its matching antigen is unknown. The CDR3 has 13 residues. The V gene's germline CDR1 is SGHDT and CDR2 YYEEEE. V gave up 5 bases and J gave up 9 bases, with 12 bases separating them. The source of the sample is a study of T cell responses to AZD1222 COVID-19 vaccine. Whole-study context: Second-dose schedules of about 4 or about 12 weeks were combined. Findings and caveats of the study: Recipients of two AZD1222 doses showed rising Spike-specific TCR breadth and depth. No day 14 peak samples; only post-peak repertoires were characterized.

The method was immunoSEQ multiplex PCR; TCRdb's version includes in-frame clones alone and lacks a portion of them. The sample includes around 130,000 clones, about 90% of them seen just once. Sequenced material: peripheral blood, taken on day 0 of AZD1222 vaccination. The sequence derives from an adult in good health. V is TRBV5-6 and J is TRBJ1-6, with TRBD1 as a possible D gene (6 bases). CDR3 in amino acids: CASSPPGVSPLHF. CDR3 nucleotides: TGTGCCAGCAGTCCCCCAGGGGTTTCACCCCTCCACTTT. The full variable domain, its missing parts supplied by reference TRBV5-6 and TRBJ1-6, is DAGVTQSPTHLIKTRGQQVTLRCSPKSGHDTVSWYQQALGQGPQFIFQYYEEEERQRGNFPDRFSGHQFPNYSSELNVNALLLGDSALYLCASSPPGVSPLHFGNGTRLTVT.